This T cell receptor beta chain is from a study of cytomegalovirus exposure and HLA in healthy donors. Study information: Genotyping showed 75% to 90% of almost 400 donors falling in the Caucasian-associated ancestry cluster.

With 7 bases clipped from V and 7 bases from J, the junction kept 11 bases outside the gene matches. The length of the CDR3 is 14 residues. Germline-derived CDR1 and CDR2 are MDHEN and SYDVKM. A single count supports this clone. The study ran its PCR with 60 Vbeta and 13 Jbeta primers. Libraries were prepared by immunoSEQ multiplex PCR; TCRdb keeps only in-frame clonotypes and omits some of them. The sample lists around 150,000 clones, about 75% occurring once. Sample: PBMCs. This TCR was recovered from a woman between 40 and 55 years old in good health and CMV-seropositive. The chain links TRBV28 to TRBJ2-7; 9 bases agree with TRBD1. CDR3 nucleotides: TGTGCCAGCAAATACGACAGGGGGGTGTGGGAGCAGTACTTC. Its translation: CASKYDRGVWEQYF. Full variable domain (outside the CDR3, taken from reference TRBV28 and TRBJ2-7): DVKVTQSSRYLVKRTGEKVFLECVQDMDHENMFWYRQDPGLGLRLIYFSYDVKMKEKGDIPEGYSVSREKKERFSLILESASTNQTSMYLCASKYDRGVWEQYFGPGTRLTVT.